This T cell receptor beta chain was retrieved from a study of OX40 agonist ivuxolimab in advanced cancers. On this clone itself: Its antigen is unidentified.

Whole-study results and caveats: More expanded clones were seen, on average, in CD8+ T cells than in CD4+. Normalized expansion of T-cell clones was also low for some nonresponders. CD4+ and CD8+ T cells in blood underwent clonal expansion by week 6 at 0.1 to 3.0 mg/kg.

A history of autoimmune disease or systemic immunosuppression excluded patients. Generated by immunoSEQ multiplex PCR, the TCRdb table keeps only in-frame clones and is missing some. This repertoire shows some 69,000 clones, over 60% found once; its top ten account for under 3%. In germline, CDR1 is KGHSH, CDR2 LQKENI. V lost 6 bases, J lost 4 bases, and 4 bases stayed unmatched. This CDR3 region has 13 residues. The source is an adult with an advanced solid tumor such as melanoma, head and neck, liver or kidney cancer. The chain is built from TRBV18 and TRBJ2-5; 8 bases agree with TRBD2. Sequenced here: CD4+ or CD8+ T cells sorted from blood, sampled in a trial of the OX40 agonist ivuxolimab. Here the CDR3 DNA reads TGTGCCAGCTCGTCGGGACTAGGAGAGACCCAGTACTTC. Protein product: CASSSGLGETQYF.